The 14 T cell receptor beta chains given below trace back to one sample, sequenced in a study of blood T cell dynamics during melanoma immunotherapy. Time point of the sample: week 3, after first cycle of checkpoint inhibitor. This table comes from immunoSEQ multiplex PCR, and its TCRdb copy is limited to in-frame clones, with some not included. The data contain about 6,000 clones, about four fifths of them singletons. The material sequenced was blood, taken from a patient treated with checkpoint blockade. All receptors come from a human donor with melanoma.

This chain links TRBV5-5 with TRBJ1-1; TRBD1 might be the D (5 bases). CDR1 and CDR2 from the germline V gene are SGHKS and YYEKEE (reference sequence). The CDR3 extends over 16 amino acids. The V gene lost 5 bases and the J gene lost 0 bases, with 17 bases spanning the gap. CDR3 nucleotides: TGTGCCAGCAGTCCTCGGACGGGGACGATGAACACTGAAGCTTTCTTT. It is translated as CASSPRTGTMNTEAFF.

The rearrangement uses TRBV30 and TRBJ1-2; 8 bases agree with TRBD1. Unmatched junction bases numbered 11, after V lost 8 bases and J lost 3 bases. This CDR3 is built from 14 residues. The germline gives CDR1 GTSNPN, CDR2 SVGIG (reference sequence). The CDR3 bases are TGTGCCAGTAGTCCGGACAGGGCCCACTATGGCTACACCTTC. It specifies CASSPDRAHYGYTF.

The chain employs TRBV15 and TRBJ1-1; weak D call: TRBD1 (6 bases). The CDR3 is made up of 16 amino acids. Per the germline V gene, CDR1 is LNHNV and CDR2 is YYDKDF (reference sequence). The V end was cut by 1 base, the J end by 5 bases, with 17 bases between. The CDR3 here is CATSRAGGAGVTEAFF. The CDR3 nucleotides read TGTGCCACCAGCAGAGCGGGGGGGGCCGGGGTAACTGAAGCTTTCTTT.

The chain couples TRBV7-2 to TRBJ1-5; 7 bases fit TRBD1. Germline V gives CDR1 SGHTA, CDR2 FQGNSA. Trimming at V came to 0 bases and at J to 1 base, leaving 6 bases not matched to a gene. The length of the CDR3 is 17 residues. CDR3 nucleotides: TGTGCCAGCAGCTTAGCTTACGGGACAGAAAGCAATCAGCCCCAGCATTTT. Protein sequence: CASSLAYGTESNQPQHF.

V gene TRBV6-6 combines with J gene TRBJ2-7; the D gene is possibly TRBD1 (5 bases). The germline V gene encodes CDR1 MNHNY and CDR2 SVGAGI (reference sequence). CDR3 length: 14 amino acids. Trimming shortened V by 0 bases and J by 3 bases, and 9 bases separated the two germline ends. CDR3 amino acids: CASSYSRRDYEQYF. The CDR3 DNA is TGTGCCAGCAGTTACTCGCGCAGGGACTACGAGCAGTACTTC.

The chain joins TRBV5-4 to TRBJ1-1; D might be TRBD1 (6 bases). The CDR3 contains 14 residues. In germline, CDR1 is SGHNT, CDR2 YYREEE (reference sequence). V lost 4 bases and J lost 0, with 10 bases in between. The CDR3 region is CASSIDRMNTEAFF. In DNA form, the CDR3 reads TGTGCCAGCAGCATAGACAGGATGAACACTGAAGCTTTCTTT.

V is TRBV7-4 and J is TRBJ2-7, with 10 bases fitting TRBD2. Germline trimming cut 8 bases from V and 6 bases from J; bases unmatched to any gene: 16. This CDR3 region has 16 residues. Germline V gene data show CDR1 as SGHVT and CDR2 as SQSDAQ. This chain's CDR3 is CASGSWLAGVVGEQYF. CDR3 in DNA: TGTGCCAGCGGGTCGTGGCTAGCGGGAGTGGTCGGCGAGCAGTACTTC.

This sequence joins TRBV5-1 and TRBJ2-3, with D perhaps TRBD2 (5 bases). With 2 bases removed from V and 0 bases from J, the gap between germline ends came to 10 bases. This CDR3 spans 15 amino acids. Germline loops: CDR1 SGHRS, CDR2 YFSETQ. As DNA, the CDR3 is TGCGCCAGCAGCTTCATCGCGGGTAGCACAGATACGCAGTATTTT. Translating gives CASSFIAGSTDTQYF.

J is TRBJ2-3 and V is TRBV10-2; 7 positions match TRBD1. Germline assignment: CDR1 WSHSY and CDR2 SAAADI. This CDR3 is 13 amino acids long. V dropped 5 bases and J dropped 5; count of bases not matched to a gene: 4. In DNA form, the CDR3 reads TGCGCCAGCAGTAGGACAGGCGGAGATACGCAGTATTTT. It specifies CASSRTGGDTQYF.

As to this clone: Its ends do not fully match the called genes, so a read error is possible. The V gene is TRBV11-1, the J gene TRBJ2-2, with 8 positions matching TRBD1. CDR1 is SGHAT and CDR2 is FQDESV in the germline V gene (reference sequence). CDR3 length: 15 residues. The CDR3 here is CASSLGQGETRELFF. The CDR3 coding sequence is TGTGCCAGCAGTTTAGGACAGGGAGAAACCCGGGAGCTGTTTTTT.

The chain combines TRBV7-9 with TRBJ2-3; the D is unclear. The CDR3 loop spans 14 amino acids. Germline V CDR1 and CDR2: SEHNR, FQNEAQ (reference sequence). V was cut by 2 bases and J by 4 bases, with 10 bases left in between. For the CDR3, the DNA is TGTGCCAGCAGCTTAAGCCAGGAATCAGATACGCAGTATTTT. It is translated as CASSLSQESDTQYF.

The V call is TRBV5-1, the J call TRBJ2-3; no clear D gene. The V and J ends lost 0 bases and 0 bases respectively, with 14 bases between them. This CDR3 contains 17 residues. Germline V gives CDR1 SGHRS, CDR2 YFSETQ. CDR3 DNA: TGCGCCAGCAGCTTGGCGTTGAGCATCTCGAGCACAGATACGCAGTATTTT. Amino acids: CASSLALSISSTDTQYF.

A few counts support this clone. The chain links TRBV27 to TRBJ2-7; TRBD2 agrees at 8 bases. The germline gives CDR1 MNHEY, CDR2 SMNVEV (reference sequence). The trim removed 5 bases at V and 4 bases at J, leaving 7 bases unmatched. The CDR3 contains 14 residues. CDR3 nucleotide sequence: TGTGCCAGCAGTAAGAGAGCGGGAGTGTACGAGCAGTACTTC. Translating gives CASSKRAGVYEQYF.

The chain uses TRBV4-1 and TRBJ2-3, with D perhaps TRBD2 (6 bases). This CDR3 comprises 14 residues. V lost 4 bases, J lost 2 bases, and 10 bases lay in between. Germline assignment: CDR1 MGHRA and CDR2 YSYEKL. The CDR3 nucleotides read TGCGCCAGCAGCCCGGGACTGACCACAGATACGCAGTATTTT. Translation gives CASSPGLTTDTQYF.